Listed below are T cell receptor beta chains from one sample, sequenced in a study of cytomegalovirus exposure and HLA in healthy donors. Profiling relied on immunoSEQ multiplex PCR, and the TCRdb table lists in-frame clones only, not all of them. The sample has under 150,000 clones; about 82% are singletons. Sequenced: PBMCs. The origin of the receptors is a male donor in good health and CMV-seronegative. CDR3s include the opening cysteine and the closing phenylalanine or tryptophan. Each record gives: D gene, J gene, V gene, clone size, CDR3 DNA, CDR3 protein. The D gene is left open where the match is weak. Expanded clones are given a class, and other clones once, few, many or no size at all.

D: .
J: TRBJ1-1
V: TRBV19
size: .
DNA: TGTGCCAGTACTCAAACAGGGCGGACTGAAGCTTTCTTT
CDR3: CASTQTGRTEAFF

D: .
J: TRBJ1-1
V: TRBV28
size: .
DNA: TGTGCCAGCAGTTCGCGGACCCCCGGGAGCACTGAAGCTTTCTTT
CDR3: CASSSRTPGSTEAFF

D: TRBD1
J: TRBJ1-2
V: TRBV6-5
size: .
DNA: TGTGCCAGCAGGCCCCTAGACAGGGCCTATGGCTACACCTTC
CDR3: CASRPLDRAYGYTF

D: TRBD2
J: TRBJ2-7
V: TRBV4-3
size: .
DNA: TGCGCCAGCAGCCCCTTTTCGACGGGGGAGGGCTCCTACGAGCAGTACTTC
CDR3: CASSPFSTGEGSYEQYF

D: TRBD1
J: TRBJ1-2
V: TRBV19
size: .
DNA: TGTGCCAGTAGTACGGGACAGCGATTCTATGGCTACACCTTC
CDR3: CASSTGQRFYGYTF

D: .
J: TRBJ2-7
V: TRBV11-2
size: .
DNA: TGTGCCAGCAGCAAATTGACAGGTTACGAGCAGTACTTC
CDR3: CASSKLTGYEQYF

D: .
J: TRBJ1-1
V: TRBV5-6
size: .
DNA: TGTGCCAGCAGCCCGGGGGTGCGGAACACTGAAGCTTTCTTT
CDR3: CASSPGVRNTEAFF

D: TRBD1
J: TRBJ2-7
V: TRBV7-2
size: .
DNA: TGTGCCAGCAGCTTAGAACCAGGGGGCAACGAGCAGTACTTC
CDR3: CASSLEPGGNEQYF

D: TRBD1
J: TRBJ1-2
V: TRBV5-1
size: .
DNA: TGCGCCAGCAGCGCCGGGACAGGAATTTCTAACTATGGCTACACCTTC
CDR3: CASSAGTGISNYGYTF

D: TRBD2
J: TRBJ2-3
V: TRBV19
size: .
DNA: TGTGCCAGTAGTCCTTACGTATCCCCGGGACTAGCGGGAGGAGGAGATACGCAGTATTTT
CDR3: CASSPYVSPGLAGGGDTQYF

D: TRBD1
J: TRBJ2-1
V: TRBV29-1
size: .
DNA: TGCAGCGTTCGGGGACAGGGGGGGAATGAGCAGTTCTTC
CDR3: CSVRGQGGNEQFF

D: .
J: TRBJ1-3
V: TRBV19
size: .
DNA: TGTGCCAGTAGTATAGTTCGCACAGCCTCTGGAAACACCATATATTTT
CDR3: CASSIVRTASGNTIYF

D: TRBD2
J: TRBJ2-1
V: TRBV6-5
size: .
DNA: TGTGCCAGCAGTCCCGGGGCGGGAGAGTACAATGAGCAGTTCTTC
CDR3: CASSPGAGEYNEQFF

D: .
J: TRBJ1-1
V: TRBV5-4
size: .
DNA: TGTGCCAGCGCGGACAAAGATATGAACACTGAAGCTTTCTTT
CDR3: CASADKDMNTEAFF

D: .
J: TRBJ2-3
V: TRBV9
size: .
DNA: TGTGCCAGCAACCGGAGTGGCAGACCTAGCACAGATACGCAGTATTTT
CDR3: CASNRSGRPSTDTQYF

D: TRBD1
J: TRBJ2-1
V: TRBV4-1
size: .
DNA: TGCGCCAGCAGCCAAGTAGGGACAGGGGAGTACAATGAGCAGTTCTTC
CDR3: CASSQVGTGEYNEQFF

D: TRBD2
J: TRBJ2-2
V: TRBV7-6
size: .
DNA: TGTGCCAGTACTACAAGTCGGAATAGCGGGGGACTAAGGGACACCGGGGAGCTGTTTTTT
CDR3: CASTTSRNSGGLRDTGELFF

D: .
J: TRBJ2-7
V: TRBV29-1
size: .
DNA: TGCAGCGTTGTCCCTGATAACAGGGTTCCACGGCAGTACGAGCAGTACTTC
CDR3: CSVVPDNRVPRQYEQYF

D: TRBD2
J: TRBJ2-6
V: TRBV18
size: .
DNA: TGTGCCAGCTCACCGCGCGGGGGAGAGAGCTCTGGGGCCAACGTCCTGACTTTC
CDR3: CASSPRGGESSGANVLTF

D: .
J: TRBJ2-7
V: TRBV13
size: .
DNA: TGTGCCAGCAGCTTAAGCGGAGTTCGCTACGAGCAGTACTTC
CDR3: CASSLSGVRYEQYF

D: TRBD1
J: TRBJ2-1
V: TRBV5-1
size: .
DNA: TGCGCCAGCAGCTTGGGGCAGGGGGATGAGCAGTTCTTC
CDR3: CASSLGQGDEQFF

D: .
J: TRBJ2-2
V: TRBV30
size: .
DNA: TGTGCCTGGACCCCGTGGACAATAAACACCGGGGAGCTGTTTTTT
CDR3: CAWTPWTINTGELFF

D: .
J: TRBJ1-6
V: TRBV27
size: .
DNA: TGTGCCAGCAGTTTATCTACAGGGAGTAATTCACCCCTCCACTTT
CDR3: CASSLSTGSNSPLHF

D: .
J: TRBJ1-1
V: TRBV19
size: .
DNA: TGTGCCAGTATGGAGGAGGCACTTGTTCCCCTGGAAGCTTTCTTT
CDR3: CASMEEALVPLEAFF

D: TRBD1
J: TRBJ1-3
V: TRBV7-8
size: .
DNA: TGTGCCAGCAGCTTAGACCCTGGACAGGGGTATAACACCATATATTTT
CDR3: CASSLDPGQGYNTIYF

D: .
J: TRBJ2-7
V: TRBV28
size: .
DNA: TGTGCCAGCAGCCCCACAGGGTCCCCCTACGAGCAGTACTTC
CDR3: CASSPTGSPYEQYF

D: .
J: TRBJ2-7
V: TRBV5-1
size: once
DNA: TGCGCCAGCAGCTCCTCCTCGCTAGCGTCGGAGCAGTACTTC
CDR3: CASSSSSLASEQYF

D: TRBD2
J: TRBJ2-5
V: TRBV9
size: .
DNA: TGTGCCAGCAGCGTAGGTACAGCGGGGGGGGGTGAGACCCAGTACTTC
CDR3: CASSVGTAGGGETQYF

D: .
J: TRBJ2-1
V: TRBV11-2
size: .
DNA: TGTGCCAGCAGCCCGAACGGGTACAATGAGCAGTTCTTC
CDR3: CASSPNGYNEQFF

D: .
J: TRBJ2-2
V: TRBV19
size: .
DNA: TGTGCCAGTAGTATAGGGGGCGCTTCCGGCACCGGGGAGCTGTTTTTT
CDR3: CASSIGGASGTGELFF

D: .
J: TRBJ2-7
V: TRBV4-1
size: .
DNA: TGCGCCAGCAGCCAAGATCCTCCGGAACAGGATATCTCCTACGAGCAGTACTTC
CDR3: CASSQDPPEQDISYEQYF

D: .
J: TRBJ2-1
V: TRBV6-5
size: few
DNA: TGTGCCAGCAGTTACCCTTCGGAGCTAGGCAATGAGCAGTTCTTC
CDR3: CASSYPSELGNEQFF

D: TRBD2
J: TRBJ2-1
V: TRBV9
size: .
DNA: TGTGCCAGCAGCGCACGGGGCGGCGGGAGGGCGGCTGAGCAGTTCTTC
CDR3: CASSARGGGRAAEQFF

D: .
J: TRBJ2-2
V: TRBV9
size: .
DNA: TGTGCCAGCAGCGGACAGGTGAACACCGGGGAGCTGTTTTTT
CDR3: CASSGQVNTGELFF

D: .
J: TRBJ2-1
V: TRBV2
size: .
DNA: TGTGCCAGCAGCTGGACAGTCTCCTACAATGAGCAGTTCTTC
CDR3: CASSWTVSYNEQFF

D: TRBD1
J: TRBJ2-2
V: TRBV4-3
size: .
DNA: TGCGCCAGCAGCCGGGCAGGACAGGGAAAACCCGGGGAGCTGTTTTTT
CDR3: CASSRAGQGKPGELFF

D: TRBD1
J: TRBJ2-2
V: TRBV6-5
size: .
DNA: TGTGCCAGCAGACCCCGGACAGGAAACACCGGGGAGCTGTTTTTT
CDR3: CASRPRTGNTGELFF

D: TRBD1
J: TRBJ2-7
V: TRBV5-6
size: few
DNA: TGTGCCAGCAGCTTGGGGGACAGCGCCTACGAGCAGTACTTC
CDR3: CASSLGDSAYEQYF

D: .
J: TRBJ1-1
V: TRBV7-9
size: .
DNA: TGTGCCAGCAGCCCCTGGGAAGGGGAGAACACTGAAGCTTTCTTT
CDR3: CASSPWEGENTEAFF

D: TRBD1
J: TRBJ2-3
V: TRBV27
size: .
DNA: TGTGCCAGCAGACCGGGACAGGGCGGCACAGATACGCAGTATTTT
CDR3: CASRPGQGGTDTQYF

D: .
J: TRBJ1-1
V: TRBV2
size: .
DNA: TGTGCCAGCAGTGAGGACAGAGAGGACACTGAAGCTTTCTTT
CDR3: CASSEDREDTEAFF